This T cell receptor (beta chain) was sequenced for a study of technical replicates of blood from several donors. The CDR3 runs to 15 residues. Trimming left V 4 bases short and J 7 bases short, with 16 bases between. The germline CDR1 and CDR2 sequences are MDHEN and SYDVKM. Using immunoSEQ multiplex PCR, the repertoire was profiled, and TCRdb retains in-frame clones only, with some absent. The data contain under 85,000 clones, under 95% of them seen just once; the ten biggest clones take up 0.2% to 0.3%. The chain carries TRBV28 and TRBJ1-4, with D possibly TRBD1 on 6 matching bases. The clonotype comes from a human donor in good health. The specimen sequenced was T cells isolated from PBMCs. The CDR3 DNA sequence: TGTGCCAGCAGTTCCCAGGGGTTCTCGAGTGAAAAACTGTTTTTT. Protein sequence: CASSSQGFSSEKLFF.